This TCR beta chain originates from a study of T cells after yellow fever vaccination. Findings and limits, study-wide: The secondary response peaked faster, at day 5 versus 15, but was weaker.

The length of the CDR3 is 14 residues. Trimming removed 7 bases at V and 7 bases at J, with 17 bases between. Germline CDR1 reads ENHRY; CDR2 reads SYGVKD. TCRdb called the 5' RACE reads again in MiXCR, with one record for every CDR3 protein. This repertoire shows some 560,000 distinct CDR3 sequences, under 25% found once; its top ten account for about 13%. Comment on this clonotype: The antigen is unknown.

The chain uses TRBV10-3 and TRBJ2-1; D gene uncertain. Here the sequenced sample was PBMCs, taken 15 days after the yellow fever booster vaccination. The receptor was isolated from a man aged 25 to 40 who received the YFV17D yellow fever vaccine. CDR3 region: CAIKKDPALNEQFF. DNA of the CDR3: TGTGCCATCAAGAAGGACCCGGCGTTGAATGAGCAGTTCTTC.